These 32 T cell receptor beta chains were all obtained from the same sample, sequenced in a study of T cell responses to AZD1222 COVID-19 vaccine. The assay was immunoSEQ multiplex PCR, and TCRdb's table has in-frame clones only and misses some. The repertoire holds approximately 180,000 clones, about 91% seen once, with approximately 8% in the top ten. The sequences come from peripheral blood, collected on day 0 of AZD1222 vaccination. Every receptor here comes from an adult in good health.

This clone appeared a few times. CDR3 sequence (DNA): TGTGCCATCAGTCCTAGGGGGGTGACCTACGAGCAGTACTTC. Translated: CAISPRGVTYEQYF. The rearrangement links TRBV10-3 to TRBJ2-7, with D perhaps matching TRBD1 or TRBD2 (6 bases each). The CDR3 consists of 14 residues. Trimming pared 5 bases from V and 2 bases from J, leaving 13 bases between. CDR1 and CDR2 (germline): ENHRY, SYGVKD.

This clone showed up just a few times. V and J are TRBV10-1 and TRBJ1-5; unclear D gene. The CDR3 sequence is 15 residues long. V lost 10 bases to trimming and J lost 2 bases, with 18 bases between them. Germline V gene lookup returns CDR1 WNHNN and CDR2 SYGVQD (reference sequence). Here the CDR3 DNA reads TGCGCCATTAAAAAGGACTGTCCCTGCAATCAGCCCCAGCATTTT. It is translated as CAIKKDCPCNQPQHF.

In its sample, this clone was seen once. This chain connects TRBV2 to TRBJ2-1; perhaps TRBD1 as D (5 bases). Trimming took 0 bases from V and 9 from J, leaving 12 bases between them. Germline CDR1 is SNHLY and CDR2 is FYNNEI. The CDR3 contains 14 residues. CDR3 sequence (DNA): TGTGCCAGCAGTGAAGCGCCGACAGCCGGTGAGCAGTTCTTC. Translation: CASSEAPTAGEQFF.

This clone was seen only a few times. This chain joins TRBV18 and TRBJ2-7; 7 nucleotides line up with TRBD1. The V gene end was trimmed by 1 base and the J gene end by 7 bases; junction bases not matched to a gene: 10. This CDR3 spans 15 amino acids. Germline lookup yields CDR1 KGHSH and CDR2 LQKENI. In nucleotides, the CDR3 is TGTGCCAGCTCACCACTGCAGGGGGAAACTGCGGAGCAGTACTTC. Translated, it gives CASSPLQGETAEQYF.

This chain uses TRBV5-5 with TRBJ1-4; D remains ambiguous. Germline CDR1 reads SGHKS; CDR2 reads YYEKEE (reference sequence). The CDR3 extends over 16 amino acids. V shed 0 bases and J shed 5 bases, with 14 bases lying between them. CDR3 nucleotides: TGTGCCAGCAGCTTGGAACCGCTGAGAGGGAATGAAAAACTGTTTTTT. Its protein is CASSLEPLRGNEKLFF.

This chain uses TRBV28 with TRBJ1-6; weak D call: TRBD1 (6 bases). Trimming removed 6 bases from V and 4 bases from J, with 10 bases in between. Germline-derived CDR1 and CDR2 are MDHEN and SYDVKM. CDR3 length: 14 residues. CDR3 protein: CASSEGDYNSPLHF. In DNA form, the CDR3 reads TGTGCCAGCAGCGAGGGGGATTATAATTCACCCCTCCACTTT.

The chain recombines TRBV6-5 with TRBJ1-6; 7 positions match TRBD1. The V gene end was trimmed by 3 bases and the J gene end by 10 bases; junction bases not matched to a gene: 6. The CDR3 runs 14 residues. Germline CDR1 is MNHEY and CDR2 is SVGAGI. The CDR3 loop is CASSYNRGSSPLHF. CDR3 sequence (DNA): TGTGCCAGCAGTTATAACAGGGGTTCCTCACCCCTCCACTTT.

The chain carries TRBV19 and TRBJ1-1; D gene uncertain. This CDR3 region has 16 residues. Trimming cost V 7 bases and J 3 bases, with 21 bases left between them. Germline-derived CDR1 and CDR2 are LNHDA and SQIVND (reference sequence). This chain's CDR3 is CASTWSLGRHDTEAFF. The CDR3 DNA reads as TGTGCCAGTACCTGGTCTCTCGGTCGGCATGACACTGAAGCTTTCTTT.

The V call is TRBV2, the J call TRBJ1-3; D is possibly TRBD1 (6 bases). The V end was cut by 6 bases, the J end by 0 bases, with 9 bases between. The germline V gene has CDR1 SNHLY and CDR2 FYNNEI. The CDR3 is made up of 14 amino acids. The DNA for the CDR3 is TGTGCCAGCAGCGCCAGGGGCTCTGGAAACACCATATATTTT. Its translation is CASSARGSGNTIYF.

The chain carries TRBV4-2 and TRBJ2-7; D may match TRBD1 or TRBD2 (6 bases each). Germline lookup yields CDR1 LGHNA and CDR2 YNFKEQ. This CDR3 is built from 15 residues. The V end was cut by 0 bases, the J end by 3 bases, with 12 bases between. The CDR3 protein is CASSQEVGGFYEQYF. The DNA of the CDR3 is TGTGCCAGCAGCCAAGAGGTAGGGGGGTTCTACGAGCAGTACTTC.

This chain connects TRBV11-2 to TRBJ1-6, with D maybe TRBD1 (5 bases). The germline V and J ends were trimmed by 0 bases and 9 bases, with 21 bases remaining between them. The germline V gene encodes CDR1 SGHAT and CDR2 FQNNGV. The CDR3 consists of 18 residues. Here the CDR3 reads CASSLEAGWGVGGSPLHF. In nucleotides, the CDR3 is TGTGCCAGCAGCTTAGAAGCCGGTTGGGGAGTCGGGGGTTCACCCCTCCACTTT.

The rearrangement links TRBV19 to TRBJ1-1; D not certain. CDR1 LNHDA and CDR2 SQIVND come from the germline V gene (reference sequence). V lost 3 bases and J 1 base, leaving 9 bases between the germline ends. The CDR3 consists of 14 residues. The CDR3 DNA reads as TGTGCCAGTAGTATGCTGGTAACGAACACTGAAGCTTTCTTT. Protein sequence: CASSMLVTNTEAFF.

This clone turned up a few times. The chain employs TRBV6-5 and TRBJ1-1; D remains unclear. This CDR3 spans 13 amino acids. V was cut by 5 bases and J by 3 bases, with 10 bases left in between. Germline V gene data show CDR1 as MNHEY and CDR2 as SVGAGI. The CDR3 nucleotides are TGTGCCAGCAGTCCCGAGTTCCACACTGAAGCTTTCTTT. This encodes CASSPEFHTEAFF.

The CDR3 loop is CASSQGLAGGQDTQYF. The DNA of the CDR3 is TGTGCCAGCAGTCAGGGACTAGCGGGGGGACAAGATACGCAGTATTTT. The chain is built from TRBV6-4 and TRBJ2-3; 15 bases fit TRBD2. CDR1 MRHNA and CDR2 SNTAGT come from the germline V gene. The CDR3 contains 16 residues. The ends lost 5 bases at V and 5 bases at J; junction bases unmatched: 5.

This clone has only one observation. The chain carries TRBV29-1 and TRBJ1-5; D is unresolved. CDR1 and CDR2 (germline): SQVTM, ANQGSEA. The CDR3 totals 12 residues. V lost 4 bases and J 3 bases, leaving 7 bases between the germline ends. The CDR3 DNA reads as TGCAGCGTTGGAAGCAACAATCAGCCCCAGCATTTT. This sequence encodes CSVGSNNQPQHF.

The chain links TRBV7-9 to TRBJ1-2; TRBD1 matches at 7 bases. Germline lookup yields CDR1 SEHNR and CDR2 FQNEAQ (reference sequence). The V gene end was trimmed by 1 base and the J gene end by 5 bases; junction bases not matched to a gene: 7. The CDR3 is made up of 15 amino acids. CDR3 bases: TGTGCCAGCAGCTTAGGTGGGACAGCCTCGTATGGCTACACCTTC. It encodes CASSLGGTASYGYTF.

This chain uses TRBV18 with TRBJ1-4; D unclear. The CDR3 runs 16 residues. V lost 2 bases and J lost 0, with 10 bases in between. CDR1 KGHSH and CDR2 LQKENI come from the germline V gene. The CDR3 region has the DNA TGTGCCAGCTCACCAGTAACCGTTTCAACTAATGAAAAACTGTTTTTT. This gives the protein CASSPVTVSTNEKLFF.

V and J are TRBV19 and TRBJ1-5, with TRBD1 as a possible D gene (5 bases). The CDR3 is 13 residues long. Germline-derived CDR1 and CDR2 are LNHDA and SQIVND (reference sequence). V was cut by 5 bases and J by 1 base, with 6 bases left in between. This CDR3 is CASSYRSNQPQHF. The CDR3 DNA sequence: TGTGCCAGTAGTTACAGGAGCAATCAGCCCCAGCATTTT.

V usage is TRBV4-1 and J usage is TRBJ1-1, with D hard to call. The CDR3 is 16 residues long. Germline-derived CDR1 and CDR2 are MGHRA and YSYEKL. The V and J ends lost 1 base and 3 bases respectively, with 15 bases between them. CDR3 coding DNA: TGCGCCAGCAGCCAAGCTTCGCGATACCGGCACACTGAAGCTTTCTTT. Protein: CASSQASRYRHTEAFF.

The chain combines TRBV4-1 with TRBJ1-1; 9 positions agree with TRBD1. This CDR3 is 15 amino acids long. J was trimmed by 6 bases and V by 2 bases; bases with no gene match: 7. In germline, CDR1 is MGHRA, CDR2 YSYEKL. CDR3 nucleotide sequence: TGCGCCAGCAGCCAAACGACAGGGGGTTTCCCTGAAGCTTTCTTT. Protein: CASSQTTGGFPEAFF.

V and J are TRBV4-2 and TRBJ1-4; 10 nucleotides agree with TRBD1. Trimming removed 0 bases from V and 10 bases from J; junction bases left unmatched: 20. This CDR3 is 20 amino acids long. Germline CDR1 and CDR2: LGHNA and YNFKEQ. Written as DNA, the CDR3 is TGTGCCAGCAGCCAAGAAATTGAGGGCGGGACAGGGGATGGATGGGGAAAACTGTTTTTT. This gives the protein CASSQEIEGGTGDGWGKLFF.

This chain connects TRBV7-2 to TRBJ1-6; D unclear. Per the germline V gene, CDR1 is SGHTA and CDR2 is FQGNSA. The CDR3 contains 17 residues. V shed 2 bases and J shed 0 bases, with 11 bases lying between them. In DNA, the CDR3 is TGTGCCAGCAGCTTATCCCCTCGAAGCTCCTATAATTCACCCCTCCACTTT. Translated: CASSLSPRSSYNSPLHF.

This clone appeared a single time. The chain recombines TRBV3-1 (or the pseudogene TRBV3-2) with TRBJ1-6; D not resolved. Per germline, CDR1 LGHDT and CDR2 YNNKEL (reference sequence). Trimming took off 1 base at V and 5 bases at J, with 15 bases between the two ends. There are 17 residues in the CDR3. The DNA for the CDR3 is TGTGCCAGCAGCCAAGGGTCCCCCCGAGGGAATAATTCACCCCTCCACTTT. Translation: CASSQGSPRGNNSPLHF.

This clone appeared once. The chain joins TRBV25-1 to TRBJ1-5; D might be TRBD1 (5 bases). With 3 bases removed from V and 7 bases from J, the gap between germline ends came to 10 bases. Germline lookup yields CDR1 MGHDK and CDR2 SYGVNS. This CDR3 has 13 residues. CDR3 in amino acids: CASSDWGRQPQHF. CDR3 in DNA: TGTGCCAGCAGTGACTGGGGACGGCAGCCCCAGCATTTT.

The gene calls are TRBV28 and TRBJ1-2, with 7 positions matching TRBD1. Germline CDR1 and CDR2: MDHEN and SYDVKM. Germline trimming cut 10 bases from V and 5 bases from J; bases unmatched to any gene: 10. The CDR3 contains 13 residues. CDR3 bases: TGTGCCACCCACACACAGGGGAATTATGGCTACACCTTC. Its protein is CATHTQGNYGYTF.

The chain carries TRBV28 and TRBJ2-2; TRBD1 is a possible D gene (6 bases). CDR3 length: 16 residues. Germline V CDR1 and CDR2: MDHEN, SYDVKM. The V end lost 5 bases, the J end lost 1 base, and 14 bases lay between the germline ends. CDR3 nucleotide sequence: TGTGCCAGCAGTCTTCTTAGGGGGTGGAACACCGGGGAGCTGTTTTTT. As protein: CASSLLRGWNTGELFF.

The gene calls are TRBV13 and TRBJ1-1; TRBD1 is a possible D gene (5 bases). V was trimmed by 0 bases and J by 8 bases, leaving 13 bases between them. CDR3 length: 14 amino acids. From germline, CDR1 is PRHDT and CDR2 FYEKMQ (reference sequence). CDR3 sequence reads: CASSLGLTGIEAFF. CDR3 coding DNA: TGTGCCAGCAGCTTAGGACTAACAGGTATAGAAGCTTTCTTT.

The chain is built from TRBV11-1 and TRBJ2-7, with D unclear. V was shortened by 7 bases and J by 1 base, with 11 bases between the two germline ends. Germline CDR1 is SGHAT and CDR2 is FQDESV (reference sequence). This CDR3 spans 13 amino acids. The CDR3 is CASTPPGSYEQYF. The CDR3 DNA reads TGTGCCAGCACCCCCCCCGGATCCTACGAGCAGTACTTC.

V and J are TRBV7-9 and TRBJ2-1, with 11 bases fitting TRBD2. Germline CDR1 and CDR2: SEHNR and FQNEAQ (reference sequence). There are 15 residues in the CDR3. The J segment lost 3 bases and the V segment lost 5 bases, leaving 3 bases of the junction unmatched. The DNA of the CDR3 is TGTGCCAGCAGCACTAGCGGGGGCCACTACAATGAGCAGTTCTTC. Translation gives CASSTSGGHYNEQFF. Full variable domain (missing parts from reference TRBV7-9 and TRBJ2-1): DTGVSQNPRHKITKRGQNVTFRCDPISEHNRLYWYRQTLGQGPEFLTYFQNEAQLEKSRLLSDRFSAERPKGSFSTLEIQRTEQGDSAMYLCASSTSGGHYNEQFFGPGTRLTVL.

In its sample, this clone is medium-sized. This CDR3 reads CASSESGGGLYNEQFF. The CDR3, as DNA: TGTGCCAGCAGTGAGTCTGGCGGGGGCTTATACAATGAGCAGTTCTTC. The rearrangement uses TRBV6-4 and TRBJ2-1; TRBD2 might be the D (7 bases). CDR3 size: 16 residues. Trimming cost V 3 bases and J 4 bases, with 16 bases left between them. Germline assignment: CDR1 MRHNA and CDR2 SNTAGT.

The chain recombines TRBV3-1 (or the pseudogene TRBV3-2) with TRBJ1-2; no clear D gene. V was shortened by 1 base and J by 8 bases, with 14 bases between the two germline ends. Looked up from germline, CDR1 is LGHDT and CDR2 is YNNKEL (reference sequence). The CDR3 sequence is 14 residues long. CDR3 coding DNA: TGTGCCAGCAGCCAAGTCCCAGGCTTGGGAGGCTACACCTTC. Translation gives CASSQVPGLGGYTF.

The rearrangement uses TRBV5-1 and TRBJ1-5, with unresolved D. V was pared by 4 bases and J by 3 bases, with 14 bases between. The CDR3 consists of 15 residues. Germline lookup yields CDR1 SGHRS and CDR2 YFSETQ. In nucleotides, the CDR3 is TGCGCCAGCAGCCCGGAGCTGGGGAACAATCAGCCCCAGCATTTT. Its protein is CASSPELGNNQPQHF.